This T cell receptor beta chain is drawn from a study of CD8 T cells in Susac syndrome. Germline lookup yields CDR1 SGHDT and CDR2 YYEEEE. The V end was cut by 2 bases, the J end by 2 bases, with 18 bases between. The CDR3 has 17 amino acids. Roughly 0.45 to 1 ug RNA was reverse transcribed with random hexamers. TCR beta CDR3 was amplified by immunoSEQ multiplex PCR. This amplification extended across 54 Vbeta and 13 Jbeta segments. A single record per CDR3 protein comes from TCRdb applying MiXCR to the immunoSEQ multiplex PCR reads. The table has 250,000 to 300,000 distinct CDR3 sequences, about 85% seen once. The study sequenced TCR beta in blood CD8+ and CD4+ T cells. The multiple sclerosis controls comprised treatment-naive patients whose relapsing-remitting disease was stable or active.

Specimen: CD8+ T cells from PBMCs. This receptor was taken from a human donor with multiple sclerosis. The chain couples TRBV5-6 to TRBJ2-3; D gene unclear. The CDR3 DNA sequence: TGTGCCAGCAGCTTTATGCGAACATTTGATCTCACAGATACGCAGTATTTT. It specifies CASSFMRTFDLTDTQYF.